The rows below give T cell receptor beta chains drawn from one sample of a study of T cells in Graves' hyperthyroidism and ophthalmopathy. TCRdb recomputed calls from the multiplex PCR reads with MiXCR, one row per CDR3 protein. The data show 450,000 to 550,000 distinct CDR3 sequences, about 24% seen once. The sequenced material came from blood. Source of these receptors: a woman under 40 with Graves' ophthalmopathy. Both conserved end residues are part of each CDR3. The D gene is left open where the match is weak. Some rows have no size entry. The others give once, few or many, or a class for an expanded clone.

v_call	d_call	clone_size	j_call	cdr3_aa	cdr3_nt
TRBV4-1	-	many	TRBJ1-5	CASSQGIPEQYQPQHF	TGCGCCAGCAGCCAAGGGATTCCAGAACAATATCAGCCCCAGCATTTT
TRBV4-1	-	many	TRBJ1-3	CASSQVRQDTIYF	TGCGCCAGCAGCCAAGTTCGGCAGGACACCATATATTTT
TRBV20-1	TRBD1	-	TRBJ1-5	CSAQITGGFNQPQHF	TGCAGTGCGCAAATAACAGGGGGCTTCAATCAGCCCCAGCATTTT
TRBV20-1	-	many	TRBJ1-2	CSARPSYGYTF	TGCAGTGCTAGACCAAGCTATGGCTACACCTTC
TRBV6-2/TRBV6-3	TRBD2	-	TRBJ2-2	CASSSEGLAGRYTGELFF	TGTGCCAGCAGTTCAGAGGGGCTAGCGGGGAGGTACACCGGGGAGCTGTTTTTT
TRBV6-2/TRBV6-3	-	many	TRBJ1-5	CASSYHPSQPQHF	TGTGCCAGCAGTTACCACCCATCCCAGCCCCAGCATTTT
TRBV30	-	-	TRBJ1-1	CALIDASTEAFF	TGTGCCTTGATCGACGCCTCCACTGAAGCTTTCTTT
TRBV4-2	-	many	TRBJ2-2	CASSRAGRNTGELFF	TGTGCCAGCAGCCGGGCCGGGCGGAACACCGGGGAGCTGTTTTTT
TRBV20-1	-	many	TRBJ1-2	CSALSPTGRGGYTF	TGCAGTGCTCTTAGCCCTACAGGGAGAGGTGGCTACACCTTC
TRBV28	TRBD1	many	TRBJ2-7	CASSASEDRGYEQYF	TGTGCCAGCAGCGCTAGCGAAGACAGGGGCTACGAGCAGTACTTC
TRBV20-1	TRBD1	many	TRBJ1-1	CSASGRGPLNTEAFF	TGCAGTGCTAGTGGCAGGGGGCCTCTGAACACTGAAGCTTTCTTT
TRBV19	TRBD1	once	TRBJ2-7	CASSILSGQGLEEQYF	TGTGCCAGTAGTATCCTGTCGGGACAGGGGCTTGAAGAGCAGTACTTC
TRBV12-3/TRBV12-4	TRBD1	-	TRBJ1-3	CASSGTERGNTIYF	TGTGCCAGCAGTGGGACAGAACGGGGAAACACCATATATTTT
TRBV4-1	-	many	TRBJ1-3	CASSQVRGKMGNTIYF	TGCGCCAGCAGCCAAGTTAGGGGCAAGATGGGAAACACCATATATTTT
TRBV12-3/TRBV12-4	TRBD1	many	TRBJ1-5	CANSAQGTLNQPQHF	TGTGCCAACAGCGCACAGGGGACACTAAATCAGCCCCAGCATTTT
TRBV4-2	-	-	TRBJ2-7	CASSQEQGYYEQYF	TGTGCCAGCAGCCAAGAGCAGGGATACTACGAGCAGTACTTC
TRBV30	-	few	TRBJ1-5	CAWSQGAQPQHF	TGTGCCTGGTCTCAGGGAGCGCAGCCCCAGCATTTT
TRBV7-9	-	many	TRBJ1-5	CASAREDQPQHF	TGTGCCAGCGCCAGGGAGGATCAGCCCCAGCATTTT
TRBV13	TRBD1	-	TRBJ2-7	CASSTIQGEYEQYF	TGTGCCAGCAGCACAATCCAGGGGGAATACGAGCAGTACTTC
TRBV19	TRBD1	many	TRBJ1-1	CASSQTGLRVSNTEAFF	TGTGCCAGTAGTCAGACAGGGTTGAGGGTTTCGAACACTGAAGCTTTCTTT
TRBV20-1	-	many	TRBJ1-5	CSARGTASNQPQHF	TGCAGTGCTAGAGGGACAGCCTCCAATCAGCCCCAGCATTTT
TRBV30	TRBD1	-	TRBJ1-2	CAWRFDRGQDGYTF	TGTGCCTGGAGGTTTGACAGGGGGCAAGATGGCTACACCTTC
TRBV20-1	-	few	TRBJ1-1	CSARRGTTGAFF	TGCAGTGCTAGACGAGGGACCACCGGCGCTTTCTTT
TRBV19	-	few	TRBJ1-5	CASSIVGRNQPQHF	TGTGCCAGTAGTATAGTTGGGCGGAATCAGCCCCAGCATTTT
TRBV29-1	TRBD1	-	TRBJ1-1	CSAVGQGDTEAFF	TGCAGCGCTGTGGGACAGGGCGACACTGAAGCTTTCTTT
TRBV20-1	TRBD1	-	TRBJ2-7	CSASTRTGTSIEQYF	TGCAGTGCTAGCACCAGGACAGGGACATCCATCGAGCAGTACTTC
TRBV20-1	-	many	TRBJ2-2	CSAPTSTGELFF	TGCAGTGCTCCTACTAGTACCGGGGAGCTGTTTTTT
TRBV19	-	many	TRBJ1-2	CASTRSNYGYTF	TGTGCCAGTACTAGGTCTAACTATGGCTACACCTTC
TRBV12-3/TRBV12-4	-	many	TRBJ1-1	CASSSRTAEWAEAFF	TGTGCCAGCAGTTCCAGGACAGCTGAATGGGCTGAAGCTTTCTTT
TRBV2	-	many	TRBJ2-5	CASSRTPETQYF	TGTGCCAGCAGTCGTACGCCGGAGACCCAGTACTTC
TRBV6-2/TRBV6-3	-	many	TRBJ1-2	CASSPTDFLNPYGYTF	TGTGCCAGCAGTCCTACAGACTTTCTCAACCCATATGGCTACACCTTC
TRBV30	TRBD1	-	TRBJ2-5	CAWSLALSTGSMKTQYF	TGTGCCTGGAGTCTGGCCCTCTCGACAGGGAGTATGAAGACCCAGTACTTC
TRBV28	TRBD1	few	TRBJ1-2	CASSIPSGQNYGYTF	TGTGCCAGCAGTATCCCCTCGGGACAGAACTATGGCTACACCTTC
TRBV7-8	TRBD1	many	TRBJ2-7	CASSQMTGTLFEQYF	TGTGCCAGCAGCCAAATGACAGGGACCTTGTTCGAGCAGTACTTC
TRBV6-5	TRBD1	many	TRBJ1-5	CASSSQGDQPQHF	TGTGCCAGCAGTTCACAGGGGGATCAGCCCCAGCATTTT
TRBV14	-	many	TRBJ1-1	CASRGGSEAFF	TGTGCCAGCAGAGGGGGAAGTGAAGCTTTCTTT
TRBV20-1	-	once	TRBJ1-1	CSARDMSLEAFF	TGCAGTGCTAGAGATATGAGTCTCGAAGCTTTCTTT
TRBV5-5	-	-	TRBJ1-2	CASSSPGGGYGYTF	TGTGCCAGCAGCTCCCCGGGAGGGGGCTATGGCTACACCTTC
TRBV5-1	TRBD1	-	TRBJ2-5	CASSLNRGNQETQYF	TGCGCCAGCAGCTTGAACAGGGGGAACCAAGAGACCCAGTACTTC
TRBV5-1	TRBD1	-	TRBJ1-5	CASSLTKGQGRTSNQPQHF	TGCGCCAGCAGCTTAACTAAGGGACAGGGGAGGACCAGCAATCAGCCCCAGCATTTT
TRBV27	-	-	TRBJ1-1	CASSLSLNDAFF	TGTGCCAGCAGTTTATCTCTGAATGACGCTTTCTTT
TRBV7-6	TRBD1	-	TRBJ1-2	CASSLAQDRGNYGYTF	TGTGCCAGCAGCTTAGCGCAGGACAGGGGGAACTATGGCTACACCTTC
TRBV5-1	-	-	TRBJ2-5	CASSLAWGRPQETQYF	TGCGCCAGCAGCTTGGCCTGGGGGAGGCCGCAAGAGACCCAGTACTTC
TRBV6-2/TRBV6-3	-	many	TRBJ2-5	CASRDLGEETQYF	TGTGCCAGCAGAGACCTCGGCGAAGAGACCCAGTACTTC
TRBV30	-	-	TRBJ1-2	CAWRRGTNYGYTF	TGTGCCTGGAGAAGAGGGACTAACTATGGCTACACCTTC
TRBV12-3/TRBV12-4	-	many	TRBJ1-2	CASSPWEEPYGYTF	TGTGCCAGCAGTCCCTGGGAGGAGCCTTATGGCTACACCTTC
TRBV3-1	TRBD1	-	TRBJ2-7	CASSPLTDRGTYEQYF	TGTGCCAGCAGCCCCCTAACGGACAGGGGAACCTACGAGCAGTACTTC
TRBV24-1	TRBD1	many	TRBJ1-1	CATSAGTGNEAFF	TGTGCCACCAGTGCGGGGACAGGGAATGAAGCTTTCTTT
TRBV25-1	-	-	TRBJ1-1	CASRTFSPTGRSWYNTEAFF	TGTGCCAGCAGGACTTTCTCCCCGACAGGCCGCTCTTGGTATAACACTGAAGCTTTCTTT